The 29 T cell receptor beta chains below come from one sample, sequenced in a study of T-cell memory formation after mild COVID-19. TCRdb independently ran MiXCR on the 5' RACE reads; one entry per CDR3 protein. In the table there are 92,000 or so distinct CDR3 sequences, roughly 15% of which are singletons. Sequencing used PBMCs or a T cell subset sorted from them (not recorded which). These receptor sequences come from a man aged 18 to 30 who had mild COVID-19 (a few samples of this study predate the infection). Cell type and time point are not known.

This clonotype was found a few times. The chain carries TRBV3-1 and TRBJ1-1; D is unclear. CDR1 is LGHDT and CDR2 is YNNKEL in the germline V gene (reference sequence). Trimming cost V 4 bases and J 1 base, with 10 bases left between them. The CDR3 sequence is 14 residues long. CDR3 region: CASSPGLANTEAFF. The CDR3 DNA sequence: TGTGCCAGCAGCCCCGGACTGGCGAACACTGAAGCTTTCTTT.

The chain combines TRBV4-3 with TRBJ2-5, with D perhaps TRBD2 (6 bases). This CDR3 is built from 15 residues. The V end was cut by 0 bases, the J end by 1 base, with 9 bases between. Germline lookup yields CDR1 LGHNA and CDR2 YSLEER. The CDR3 DNA sequence: TGCGCCAGCAGCCAAGAACGGGGGACCCAAGAGACCCAGTACTTC. Residues: CASSQERGTQETQYF.

This clonotype was found a few times. The chain joins TRBV4-2 to TRBJ2-7; D is possibly TRBD2 (7 bases). Germline CDR1 reads LGHNA; CDR2 reads YNFKEQ. The CDR3 has 15 amino acids. Trimming removed 0 bases from V and 4 bases from J, with 13 bases in between. CDR3 nucleotides: TGTGCCAGCAGCCAAGATTCGGGGGGCATTTACGAGCAGTACTTC. This encodes CASSQDSGGIYEQYF.

This clonotype was detected a few times. The V call is TRBV10-3, the J call TRBJ2-1, with D perhaps being TRBD1 or TRBD2 (6 bases each). Germline CDR1 and CDR2: ENHRY and SYGVKD. The CDR3 has 15 residues. Trimming removed 6 bases from V and 7 bases from J, with 19 bases in between. CDR3: CAIRDVQGRLNEQFF. The CDR3 DNA reads TGTGCCATCAGAGATGTGCAGGGGAGGTTGAATGAGCAGTTCTTC.

The V gene is TRBV21-1, the J gene TRBJ1-4; TRBD1, as called in the table, went unchecked against the DNA. TRBV21-1 is a listed pseudogene. The length of the CDR3 is 14 residues. CDR3 nucleotides: TGTGCCAGCAGATCGACAGGGGGCAGAGAAAAACTGTTTTTT. Protein: CASRSTGGREKLFF.

This clonotype was counted a few times. The V call is TRBV4-1, the J call TRBJ1-2; TRBD1 matches at 8 bases. V lost 4 bases and J lost 3; bases outside the gene matches: 4. Germline V lookup: CDR1 MGHRA, CDR2 YSYEKL. The CDR3 extends over 14 amino acids. The CDR3 spells CASSRGQGDYGYTF. The CDR3, as DNA: TGCGCCAGCAGCCGTGGACAGGGAGACTATGGCTACACCTTC.

This clonotype was counted a few times. The chain links TRBV12-3 or TRBV12-4 to TRBJ2-7; D possibly corresponds to TRBD2 (7 bases). Trimming stripped 3 bases from V and 2 bases from J, with 11 bases between. The CDR3 has 14 amino acids. Here the CDR3 reads CASSFGGGPYEQYF. DNA for the CDR3: TGTGCCAGCAGTTTTGGCGGGGGCCCCTACGAGCAGTACTTC.

The chain has TRBV3-1 and TRBJ1-1; the D gene is possibly TRBD1 (6 bases). Trimming shortened V by 5 bases and J by 0 bases, and 13 bases separated the two germline ends. The CDR3 is 15 residues long. Germline V CDR1 and CDR2: LGHDT, YNNKEL (reference sequence). The CDR3 loop reads CASSVRTALNTEAFF. The CDR3 region has the DNA TGTGCCAGCAGCGTGAGGACAGCGTTGAACACTGAAGCTTTCTTT. Variable domain in full (rest from reference TRBV3-1 and TRBJ1-1): DTAVSQTPKYLVTQMGNDKSIKCEQNLGHDTMYWYKQDSKKFLKIMFSYNNKELIINETVPNRFSPKSPDKAHLNLHINSLELGDSAVYFCASSVRTALNTEAFFGQGTRLTVV.

This clonotype came up a few times. The V and J genes are TRBV4-1 and TRBJ2-1; the match to TRBD2 covers 9 bases. There are 14 residues in the CDR3. The germline V gene has CDR1 MGHRA and CDR2 YSYEKL. J lost 8 bases, V lost 5 bases, and 7 bases had no gene match. In DNA, the CDR3 is TGCGCCAGCAGCGTGGCTAGCGGGGTCCATGAGCAGTTCTTC. It translates to CASSVASGVHEQFF.

The table lists this clonotype with many counts. The J gene is TRBJ2-1, the V gene TRBV5-1; 9 nucleotides line up with TRBD2. The CDR3 loop spans 17 amino acids. Germline-derived CDR1 and CDR2 are SGHRS and YFSETQ. The V gene end was trimmed by 4 bases and the J gene end by 5 bases; junction bases not matched to a gene: 13. Here the CDR3 reads CASSPIDSGGRNNEQFF. For the CDR3, the DNA is TGCGCCAGCAGCCCAATCGACAGCGGGGGGCGAAACAATGAGCAGTTCTTC.

This clonotype was seen a few times. The CDR3 is CASSVTGLSSYEQYF. In DNA form, the CDR3 reads TGTGCCAGCAGCGTAACGGGTCTCAGCTCCTACGAGCAGTACTTC. The rearrangement uses TRBV9 and TRBJ2-7; no reliable D call. The CDR3 runs to 15 residues. Per the germline V gene, CDR1 is SGDLS and CDR2 is YYNGEE. The germline V and J ends were trimmed by 1 base and 0 bases, with 11 bases remaining between them. Variable domain in full (rest from reference TRBV9 and TRBJ2-7): DSGVTQTPKHLITATGQRVTLRCSPRSGDLSVYWYQQSLDQGLQFLIQYYNGEERAKGNILERFSAQQFPDLHSELNLSSLELGDSALYFCASSVTGLSSYEQYFGPGTRLTVT.

Here the CDR3 reads CASSPGSYNEQFF. CDR3 DNA sequence: TGCGCCAGCAGCCCGGGCTCCTACAATGAGCAGTTCTTC. The chain is built from TRBV4-1 and TRBJ2-1; D ambiguous. The CDR3 extends over 13 amino acids. The germline CDR1 and CDR2 sequences are MGHRA and YSYEKL. The germline V and J ends were trimmed by 4 bases and 0 bases, with 4 bases remaining between them.

This clonotype has more than one count but fewer than ten. This rearrangement joins TRBV3-1 to TRBJ1-2; 8 bases map to TRBD1. From germline, CDR1 is LGHDT and CDR2 YNNKEL (reference sequence). V lost 8 bases to trimming and J lost 5 bases; unmatched junction nucleotides: 10. The CDR3 sequence is 14 residues long. The CDR3: CASANPDREYGYTF. CDR3 bases: TGTGCCAGCGCGAACCCGGACAGGGAGTATGGCTACACCTTC.

The chain couples TRBV9 to TRBJ2-5; TRBD2 matches at 12 bases. V trimming: 0 bases; J trimming: 4 bases; junction bases outside the gene matches: 10. Germline V gene data show CDR1 as SGDLS and CDR2 as YYNGEE. This CDR3 has 18 amino acids. CDR3 sequence: CASSVEASGGAIGETQYF. The DNA of the CDR3 is TGTGCCAGCAGCGTAGAGGCTAGCGGGGGGGCGATTGGAGAGACCCAGTACTTC.

The genes are TRBV5-6 and TRBJ2-1; 9 bases agree with TRBD2. Germline V gives CDR1 SGHDT, CDR2 YYEEEE. The length of the CDR3 is 14 residues. The V segment lost 6 bases and the J segment 8 bases; nucleotides outside the gene matches: 9. The CDR3 DNA reads TGTGCCAGCAAATTTAGCGGGGGTCTCGATGAGCAGTTCTTC. Its translation: CASKFSGGLDEQFF.

This clonotype is judged hyperexpanded. The chain recombines TRBV9 with TRBJ2-3; perhaps TRBD2 as D (5 bases). The CDR3 has 15 residues. In germline, CDR1 is SGDLS, CDR2 YYNGEE. Trimming took off 7 bases at V and 3 bases at J, with 18 bases between the two ends. The CDR3 DNA sequence: TGTGCCAGCTCCTCCTCGGGTAGCGCGACAGATACGCAGTATTTT. It encodes CASSSSGSATDTQYF.

In its sample, this clonotype was seen a few times. This sequence joins TRBV3-1 and TRBJ2-3; 11 bases fit TRBD2. Germline V gene sequence: CDR1 LGHDT, CDR2 YNNKEL (reference sequence). The junction had 14 bases not matched to a gene; V was cut back by 0 bases and J by 3 bases. This CDR3 region has 20 residues. The CDR3 region is CASSQDLWRLAGLSTDTQYF. In DNA form, the CDR3 reads TGTGCCAGCAGCCAAGATCTTTGGAGACTAGCGGGGCTGAGTACAGATACGCAGTATTTT.

The chain uses TRBV10-3 and TRBJ2-4; 8 bases are a match to TRBD2. Germline V gene lookup returns CDR1 ENHRY and CDR2 SYGVKD. The CDR3 runs to 15 residues. The V segment lost 10 bases and the J segment 11 bases; nucleotides outside the gene matches: 19. CDR3 coding DNA: TGTGCCACATCCGGGTCCACTAGCGGCGGAGCGTTTCAGTACTTC. Translating gives CATSGSTSGGAFQYF.

The CDR3: CASRHTEAGNTGELFF. The CDR3 bases are TGTGCCAGCAGGCACACAGAAGCTGGGAACACCGGGGAGCTGTTTTTT. The chain has TRBV7-9 and TRBJ2-2; unclear D gene. The CDR3 runs 16 residues. Germline CDR1 and CDR2: SEHNR and FQNEAQ (reference sequence). V lost 6 bases, J lost 1 base, and 15 bases lay in between.

In its sample, this clonotype was seen many times. The rearrangement joins TRBV7-2 to TRBJ2-1; no clear D. The V gene lost 5 bases and the J gene lost 8 bases, with 19 bases spanning the gap. Germline loops: CDR1 SGHTA, CDR2 FQGNSA. The CDR3 is made up of 15 amino acids. CDR3 in amino acids: CASSPSGWVEDEQFF. CDR3 nucleotide sequence: TGTGCCAGCAGCCCCTCAGGTTGGGTTGAAGATGAGCAGTTCTTC.

This rearrangement joins TRBV6-6 to TRBJ1-1, with D possibly being TRBD1 (5 bases). V dropped 8 bases and J dropped 1 base, with 8 bases sitting between them. This CDR3 is 12 amino acids long. CDR1 is MNHNY and CDR2 is SVGAGI in the germline V gene (reference sequence). CDR3 protein: CASRDPNTEAFF. The CDR3 nucleotides read TGTGCCAGCCGGGACCCGAACACTGAAGCTTTCTTT.

This clonotype was picked up many times. This chain joins TRBV10-3 and TRBJ2-3; possibly TRBD2 for D (5 bases). The CDR3 runs to 15 residues. V lost 0 bases to trimming and J lost 2 bases, with 9 bases between them. The germline gives CDR1 ENHRY, CDR2 SYGVKD. The CDR3 region has the DNA TGTGCCATCAGTGAGTCGGCGGGCCCCACAGATACGCAGTATTTT. The encoded protein is CAISESAGPTDTQYF.

The rearrangement joins TRBV27 to TRBJ2-3; perhaps TRBD2 as D (6 bases). CDR3 length: 15 residues. The V end lost 3 bases, the J end lost 5 bases, and 15 bases lay between the germline ends. Germline CDR1 MNHEY, CDR2 SMNVEV (reference sequence). CDR3 in amino acids: CASSLSGGRGDTQYF. In DNA, the CDR3 is TGTGCCAGCAGTTTGTCGGGCGGGCGGGGAGATACGCAGTATTTT.

This clonotype occurred a few times. The chain recombines TRBV2 with TRBJ2-7; D perhaps matches TRBD2 (5 bases). Germline assignment: CDR1 SNHLY and CDR2 FYNNEI. Trimming stripped 6 bases from V and 0 bases from J, with 12 bases between. This CDR3 has 14 amino acids. The CDR3 DNA reads as TGTGCCAGCAGCGAGGAAGGACTCTCCTACGAGCAGTACGTC. It yields the protein CASSEEGLSYEQYV.

This clonotype has only one observation. The junction departs from the called germline gene at one end, perhaps through a read error. The chain couples TRBV11-2 to TRBJ2-6; TRBD2 might be the D (5 bases). The CDR3 consists of 19 residues. The germline V gene has CDR1 SGHAT and CDR2 FQNNGV. CDR3 loop: CASSLVIAPRVSGSNVLTF. In nucleotides, the CDR3 is TGTGCCAGCAGCTTAGTAATCGCCCCGAGGGTATCTGGGTCCAACGTCCTGACTTTC.

The chain has TRBV4-1 and TRBJ1-1; no firm D call. Trimming took off 6 bases at V and 0 bases at J, with 11 bases between the two ends. The CDR3 is 14 amino acids. The V gene's germline CDR1 is MGHRA and CDR2 YSYEKL. The CDR3 nucleotides are TGCGCCAGCAGTCCAACAGCCTTGAACACTGAAGCTTTCTTT. As protein: CASSPTALNTEAFF.

The chain carries TRBV9 and TRBJ1-4, with D perhaps matching TRBD1 (5 bases). Trimming removed 0 bases at V and 4 bases at J, with 10 bases between. There are 15 residues in the CDR3. The germline CDR1 and CDR2 sequences are SGDLS and YYNGEE. The CDR3 sequence is CASSVAWGYNEKLFF. The CDR3 DNA sequence: TGTGCCAGCAGCGTAGCTTGGGGGTATAATGAAAAACTGTTTTTT.

This clonotype was observed a handful of times. The chain couples TRBV6-5 to TRBJ2-7; D assignment may be TRBD1 or TRBD2 (6 bases each). The CDR3 has 15 residues. V lost 0 bases and J lost 5, with 14 bases in between. CDR1 is MNHEY and CDR2 is SVGAGI in the germline V gene. Here the CDR3 reads CASSYSGTGAHEQYF. The CDR3 DNA reads TGTGCCAGCAGTTACTCGGGGACGGGGGCCCACGAGCAGTACTTC.

The sample holds a few counts of this clonotype. The chain joins TRBV27 to TRBJ1-2; D possibly corresponds to TRBD1 (5 bases). V gave up 5 bases and J gave up 8 bases, with 21 bases separating them. This CDR3 is 15 amino acids long. The germline gives CDR1 MNHEY, CDR2 SMNVEV (reference sequence). This CDR3 is CASSPQGQGLWGYTF. CDR3 coding DNA: TGTGCCAGCAGTCCCCAAGGGCAGGGACTCTGGGGCTACACCTTC.